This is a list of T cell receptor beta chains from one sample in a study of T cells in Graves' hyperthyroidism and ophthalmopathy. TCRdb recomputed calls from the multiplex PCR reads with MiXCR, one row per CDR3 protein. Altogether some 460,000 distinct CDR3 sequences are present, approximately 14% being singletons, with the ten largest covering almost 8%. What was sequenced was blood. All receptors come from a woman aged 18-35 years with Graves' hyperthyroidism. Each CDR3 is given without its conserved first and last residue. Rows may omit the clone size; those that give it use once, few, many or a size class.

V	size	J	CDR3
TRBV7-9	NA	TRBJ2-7	ASSLDSYSYEQY
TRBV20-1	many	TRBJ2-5	SARPGTSGGGTQY
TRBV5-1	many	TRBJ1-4	ASSLSTGDLEKLF
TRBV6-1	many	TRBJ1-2	ASSRDSPILGYT
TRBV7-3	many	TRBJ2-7	ASSRGTVRDEQY
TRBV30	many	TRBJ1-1	AWREQGYTEAF
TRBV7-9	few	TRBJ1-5	ASSPWDSRNQPQH
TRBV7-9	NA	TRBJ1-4	ASSLNRDREKLF
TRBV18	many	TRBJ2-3	ASSPGLDTDTQY
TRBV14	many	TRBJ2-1	ARGRGNEQF
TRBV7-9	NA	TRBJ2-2	ASSPRVDGNTGELF
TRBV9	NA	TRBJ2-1	ASSVGGSRPYNEQF
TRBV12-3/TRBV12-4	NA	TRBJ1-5	ASSLQPDQPQH
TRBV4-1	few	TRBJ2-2	ASSRPPGELF
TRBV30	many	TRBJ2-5	AWSAGQGPQETQY
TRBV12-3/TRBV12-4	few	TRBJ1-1	ASTLGPGLGTEAF
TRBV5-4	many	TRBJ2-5	ASSPDLAGGGETQY
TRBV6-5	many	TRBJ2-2	ASSYSGQNTGELF
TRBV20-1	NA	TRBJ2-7	SARGRGSGYEQY
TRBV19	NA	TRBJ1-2	ASSIQGANLGYT
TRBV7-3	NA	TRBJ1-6	ASSLRVVQGAKNNSPLH
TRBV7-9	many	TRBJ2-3	ASSTKGLAATDTQY
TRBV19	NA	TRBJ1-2	ASSIDPGDYGYT
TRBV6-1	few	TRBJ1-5	ASSPAPNQPQH
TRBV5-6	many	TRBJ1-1	ASSLSLGGTEAF
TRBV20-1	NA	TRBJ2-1	SASRGLAGDSYNEQF
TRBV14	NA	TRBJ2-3	ASSQSVADTQY
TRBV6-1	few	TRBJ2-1	ASTFRDFSYNEQF
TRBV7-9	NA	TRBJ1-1	ASSLGSGTLNTEAF
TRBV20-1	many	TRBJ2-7	SAITGVHSYEQY
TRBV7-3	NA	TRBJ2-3	ASSKTSGSADTQY
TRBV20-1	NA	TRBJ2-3	SATSGSLSDTQY
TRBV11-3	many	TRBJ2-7	ASSVGRRDRASYEQY
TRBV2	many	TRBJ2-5	ASSTQRSQY
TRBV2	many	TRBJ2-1	ASSGGGRGGNEQF
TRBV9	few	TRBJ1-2	ASSVGTRGQGTYGYT
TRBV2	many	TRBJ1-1	ASSESQGLYPEAF
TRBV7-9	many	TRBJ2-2	ALQTGGETGELF
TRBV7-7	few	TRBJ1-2	ASSLALGQGVWRGYT